This T cell receptor beta chain was recovered during a study of blood T cell repertoires in COVID-19. Produced via immunoSEQ multiplex PCR; TCRdb's table is partial and in-frame only. Here the sample spans fewer than 300,000 clones, 86% being singletons. The CDR3 loop spans 14 amino acids. The V gene lost 0 bases and the J gene lost 6 bases, with 9 bases spanning the gap. Looked up from germline, CDR1 is LNHNV and CDR2 is YYDKDF (reference sequence). The sequenced material came from PBMCs or T cells enriched from blood (not recorded which). The J gene is TRBJ1-5, the V gene TRBV15; D unresolved. This TCR came from a man younger than 35 who had recovered from COVID-19. CDR3 sequence reads: CATSRDMSGQPQHF. The CDR3 nucleotides read TGTGCCACCAGCAGAGATATGAGCGGTCAGCCCCAGCATTTT. The full variable domain, in which reference TRBV15 and TRBJ1-5 provide the parts outside the CDR3, is DAMVIQNPRYQVTQFGKPVTLSCSQTLNHNVMYWYQQKSSQAPKLLFHYYDKDFNNEADTPDNFQSRRPNTSFCFLDIRSPGLGDTAMYLCATSRDMSGQPQHFGDGTRLSIL.